This TCR beta chain was sequenced in a study of control samples from healthy donors and cancer patients. TCRdb keeps only in-frame clones here, not all; method: immunoSEQ multiplex PCR. The sample includes about 120,000 clones, 85% to 95% seen only once; the top ten take approximately 1.7%. The germline V and J ends were trimmed by 9 bases and 4 bases, with 21 bases remaining between them. CDR3 length: 16 amino acids. Germline loops: CDR1 SGHTA, CDR2 FQGNSA. The receptor was isolated from a man aged 50 or older with head and neck cancer. Sequencing used PBMCs. The chain joins TRBV7-2 to TRBJ2-2; D perhaps matches TRBD1 (6 bases). CDR3 nucleotide sequence: TGTGCCAGTACTTACCCGGGACATGATATCACCGGGGAGCTGTTTTTT. This gives the protein CASTYPGHDITGELFF.